Below are 17 T cell receptor beta chains sequenced from a single sample in a study of blood T cells in healthy people across ages. A sample-barcoded 5' primer and a J-beta primer mix were used in a second PCR of roughly 6 to 12 cycles. TCRdb reprocessed the 5' RACE reads with MiXCR, giving one entry per CDR3 protein. This sample carries hundreds of thousands of distinct CDR3 sequences, around 48% of them seen once, and the ten largest clones take roughly 13%. The specimen was blood. The origin of the receptors is a man aged 25 to 45 in good health.

The chain links TRBV12-3 or TRBV12-4 to TRBJ1-3; D gene ambiguous. The CDR3 contains 14 residues. Trimming removed 7 bases at V and 0 bases at J, with 10 bases between. The chain's CDR3 is CASNDGSSGNTIYF. The DNA of the CDR3 is TGTGCCAGCAATGACGGTTCCTCTGGAAACACCATATATTTT.

The V and J genes are TRBV10-3 and TRBJ2-3; 9 positions agree with TRBD2. Germline trimming cut 3 bases from V and 0 bases from J; bases unmatched to any gene: 13. The germline gives CDR1 ENHRY, CDR2 SYGVKD. This CDR3 comprises 19 residues. The DNA of the CDR3 is TGTGCCATCAGTGACGCCCGGGCGGGGGGGACCTCTAGCACAGATACGCAGTATTTT. Protein sequence: CAISDARAGGTSSTDTQYF.

The chain combines TRBV28 with TRBJ2-7; no firm D call. Germline-derived CDR1 and CDR2 are MDHEN and SYDVKM. Trimming removed 8 bases from V and 0 bases from J, with 11 bases in between. The length of the CDR3 is 13 residues. The CDR3 loop reads CASGPASSYEQYF. The CDR3 nucleotides are TGTGCCAGCGGCCCCGCGAGCTCCTACGAGCAGTACTTC.

This clonotype has just a few counts. This sequence joins TRBV29-1 and TRBJ2-5; D is perhaps TRBD1 or TRBD2 (5 bases each). The J call is in doubt because the DNA end fits TRBJ2-7 better. The CDR3 covers 12 residues. Germline values: CDR1 SQVTM, CDR2 ANQGSEA. The CDR3 region has the DNA TGCAGCGTCGTGGACGGGGCTTACGAGCAGTACTTC. Translation: CSVVDGAYEQYF.

Only a few counts were recorded for this clonotype. This chain uses TRBV7-2 with TRBJ2-1, with 12 bases that match TRBD2. CDR1 and CDR2 (germline): SGHTA, FQGNSA. The junction had 10 bases not matched to a gene; V was cut back by 11 bases and J by 5 bases. CDR3 size: 15 residues. Here the CDR3 DNA reads TGTGCCTGCGCGTGGACTAGCGGGGACCACAATGAGCAGTTCTTC. Translated: CACAWTSGDHNEQFF.

The V and J genes are TRBV11-1 and TRBJ2-3; D ambiguous. This CDR3 contains 12 residues. CDR1 and CDR2 (germline): SGHAT, FQDESV (reference sequence). The ends were cut back, 5 bases at V and 6 bases at J, with 9 bases in the middle. CDR3 loop: CASSPFQDTQYF. CDR3 DNA sequence: TGTGCCAGCAGCCCATTTCAGGATACGCAGTATTTT.

The table lists this clonotype with a few counts. The chain couples TRBV7-2 to TRBJ2-3; no firm D call. Trimming removed 2 bases at V and 0 bases at J, with 6 bases between. The V gene's germline CDR1 is SGHTA and CDR2 FQGNSA. CDR3 size: 14 residues. The CDR3: CASSLQTSTDTQYF. The DNA for the CDR3 is TGTGCCAGCAGCTTACAGACTAGCACAGATACGCAGTATTTT.

The rearrangement uses TRBV29-1 and TRBJ2-5, with D uncertain. The closer fit of TRBJ2-7 to the DNA end suggests the J call may be wrong. Germline-derived CDR1 and CDR2 are SQVTM and ANQGSEA. The CDR3 is 14 residues long. CDR3 sequence: CSVEVPGRTYEQYF. DNA of the CDR3: TGCAGCGTTGAAGTCCCGGGTCGAACCTACGAGCAGTACTTC.

CDR3 region: CSVDPSGGRVVQFF. The DNA for the CDR3 is TGCAGCGTTGATCCTAGCGGGGGCCGGGTAGTGCAGTTCTTC. The rearrangement joins TRBV29-1 to TRBJ2-1; 10 nucleotides line up with TRBD2. The V segment lost 3 bases and the J segment 12 bases; nucleotides outside the gene matches: 11. The CDR3 length is 14 residues. Germline CDR1 reads SQVTM; CDR2 reads ANQGSEA.

This clonotype was observed a few times. This chain connects TRBV27 to TRBJ1-2; perhaps TRBD1 as D (5 bases). The germline gives CDR1 MNHEY, CDR2 SMNVEV (reference sequence). V was trimmed by 6 bases and J by 6 bases, leaving 17 bases between them. This CDR3 contains 14 residues. The CDR3: CASSPDIGLDGYTF. The CDR3 bases are TGTGCCAGCAGCCCGGACATTGGACTGGATGGCTACACCTTC.

V is TRBV7-2 and J is TRBJ2-7, with D maybe TRBD2 (5 bases). CDR1 is SGHTA, CDR2 FQGNSA, per germline. V was cut by 4 bases and J by 4 bases, with 14 bases left in between. The CDR3 consists of 14 residues. The CDR3 loop is CASSSYGTGYEQYF. Here the CDR3 DNA reads TGTGCCAGCAGCTCGTACGGAACGGGGTACGAGCAGTACTTC.

The chain links TRBV28 to TRBJ2-4; D not certain. The tail of the sequence fits TRBJ2-7 better, so the J call may be wrong. The CDR3 consists of 13 residues. In germline, CDR1 is MDHEN, CDR2 SYDVKM. The DNA of the CDR3 is TGTGCCAGCAGCCGTACTATCTCCTACGAGCAGTACTTC. As protein: CASSRTISYEQYF.

In its sample, this clonotype was seen once. The chain links TRBV5-1 to TRBJ2-3; TRBD1 aligns across 9 bases. V gave up 4 bases and J gave up 6 bases; unmatched junction bases: 6. This CDR3 has 14 residues. The germline V gene has CDR1 SGHRS and CDR2 YFSETQ. CDR3 nucleotides: TGCGCCAGCAGCCGCGGACAGGGGTGGGATACGCAGTATTTT. This translates into CASSRGQGWDTQYF. The full variable domain, with the rest looked up from reference TRBV5-1 and TRBJ2-3, is KAGVTQTPRYLIKTRGQQVTLSCSPISGHRSVSWYQQTPGQGLQFLFEYFSETQRNKGNFPGRFSGRQFSNSRSEMNVSTLELGDSALYLCASSRGQGWDTQYFGPGTRLTVL.

The table lists this clonotype with a few counts. This chain uses TRBV20-1 with TRBJ2-5; TRBD2 matches 11 bases. CDR1 and CDR2 (germline): DFQATT, SNEGSKA (reference sequence). The ends lost 6 bases at V and 3 bases at J; junction bases unmatched: 3. CDR3 length: 13 residues. CDR3 sequence (DNA): TGCAGTGCCGTACTAGCGGGGGAAGAGACCCAGTACTTC. Protein: CSAVLAGEETQYF.

This clonotype turned up a few times. The chain links TRBV12-3 or TRBV12-4 to TRBJ1-2; D remains ambiguous. The V gene lost 3 bases and the J gene lost 4 bases, with 12 bases spanning the gap. The CDR3 has 14 amino acids. CDR3 sequence: CASSFTAGSYGYTF. Here the CDR3 DNA reads TGTGCCAGCAGTTTTACAGCTGGATCCTATGGCTACACCTTC.

The CDR3 nucleotides are TGCAGCGTTGCCGGGGGCGCATCCCTCTCCCGTGGCACAGATACGCAGTATTTT. It specifies CSVAGGASLSRGTDTQYF. The gene calls are TRBV29-1 and TRBJ2-3; D possibly uses TRBD1 or TRBD2 (6 bases each). The CDR3 extends over 18 amino acids. Germline CDR1 and CDR2: SQVTM and ANQGSEA. The ends were cut back, 4 bases at V and 1 base at J, with 24 bases in the middle.

The chain couples TRBV4-2 to TRBJ2-6; possibly TRBD1 or TRBD2 for D (5 bases each). Trimming shortened V by 0 bases and J by 3 bases, and 15 bases separated the two germline ends. CDR1 is LGHNA and CDR2 is YNFKEQ in the germline V gene. The CDR3 sequence is 18 residues long. The CDR3: CASSQDAGTPFGANVLTF. In nucleotides, the CDR3 is TGTGCCAGCAGCCAAGACGCAGGGACGCCCTTTGGGGCCAACGTCCTGACTTTC.